Listed below are T cell receptor beta chains from one sample, sequenced in a study of blood T cell repertoires in COVID-19. Libraries were prepared by immunoSEQ multiplex PCR; TCRdb keeps only in-frame clonotypes and omits some of them. Of fewer than 250,000 clones listed, roughly 91% are singletons. The specimen was PBMCs or T cells enriched from blood (not recorded which). The source of these receptors is a man aged 25-40 years in a cohort exposed to, infected with or recovered from COVID-19 (not recorded which). The CDR3 runs from the conserved cysteine through the conserved F or W. The D gene is left open where the match is weak. Clone size appears in some rows only: once, few, many, or a class for an expanded clone.

CATSRARQGRYTEAFF | TGTGCCACCAGCAGAGCTAGACAGGGACGGTACACTGAAGCTTTCTTT | TRBD1 | TRBV15 | NA | TRBJ1-1
CASSVSGSARTGELFF | TGTGCCAGCAGCGTGAGCGGGAGTGCGAGAACCGGGGAGCTGTTTTTT | TRBD2 | TRBV9 | NA | TRBJ2-2
CASSSGQGAGEQFF | TGTGCCAGCAGCTCGGGACAGGGGGCGGGTGAGCAGTTCTTC | TRBD1 | TRBV7-2 | NA | TRBJ2-1
CASSLGGTRYEAFF | TGTGCCAGCAGCTTGGGAGGAACCCGGTATGAAGCTTTCTTT | NA | TRBV7-2 | NA | TRBJ1-1
CASRGTANTLSGANVLTF | TGTGCCAGCAGGGGGACAGCTAACACTCTCTCTGGGGCCAACGTCCTGACTTTC | TRBD1 | TRBV27 | NA | TRBJ2-6
CASRDTTYEQYF | TGTGCCAGCAGGGACACGACCTACGAGCAGTACTTC | NA | TRBV6-6 | NA | TRBJ2-7
CASSLGTGSHEQYF | TGTGCCAGCAGCTTAGGGACAGGGTCCCACGAGCAGTACTTC | TRBD1 | TRBV7-9 | NA | TRBJ2-7
CASSSSSYNSPLHF | TGTGCCAGCAGCTCCAGCTCCTATAATTCACCCCTCCACTTT | NA | TRBV7-2 | NA | TRBJ1-6
CASSRRQGSRNEQFF | TGTGCCAGCAGTCGACGACAGGGCTCCCGCAATGAGCAGTTCTTC | TRBD1 | TRBV6-5 | NA | TRBJ2-1
CASSVDWANTDTQYF | TGTGCCAGCAGCGTAGATTGGGCAAATACAGATACGCAGTATTTT | NA | TRBV9 | once | TRBJ2-3
CASSLYRHPEKLFF | TGTGCCAGCAGTTTATACCGACATCCTGAAAAACTGTTTTTT | NA | TRBV27 | NA | TRBJ1-4
CASSLAGLTDTDTQYF | TGTGCCAGCAGCTTGGCAGGACTCACAGACACAGATACGCAGTATTTT | NA | TRBV5-4 | once | TRBJ2-3
CASSPRGEPRYNEQFF | TGTGCCAGCAGCCCCCGTGGGGAGCCCCGCTACAATGAGCAGTTCTTC | NA | TRBV9 | NA | TRBJ2-1
CASRPGLATGELFF | TGTGCCAGCAGACCGGGACTAGCCACCGGGGAGCTGTTTTTT | TRBD2 | TRBV13 | NA | TRBJ2-2
CASSHRHGYTF | TGTGCCAGCAGCCACAGGCATGGCTACACCTTC | NA | TRBV3-1/TRBV3-2 | NA | TRBJ1-2
CASSQTINSPLHF | TGTGCCAGCAGTCAGACAATTAATTCACCCCTCCACTTT | NA | TRBV27 | NA | TRBJ1-6
CASSPRTGGRVTEAFF | TGTGCCAGCAGTCCTCGGACAGGGGGACGCGTCACTGAAGCTTTCTTT | TRBD1 | TRBV28 | few | TRBJ1-1
CASSLEGGRAYEQYF | TGTGCCAGCAGCCTAGAGGGCGGGAGAGCCTACGAGCAGTACTTC | TRBD2 | TRBV9 | once | TRBJ2-7
CASSLYRQNNEQFF | TGTGCCAGCAGTTTATATCGACAGAACAATGAGCAGTTCTTC | NA | TRBV28 | once | TRBJ2-1
CSVEDRQGLPYEQYF | TGCAGCGTTGAAGACCGACAGGGGCTGCCCTACGAGCAGTACTTC | TRBD1 | TRBV29-1 | NA | TRBJ2-7
CASSPTGSGFYGYTF | TGTGCCAGCAGTCCTACAGGGAGTGGTTTTTATGGCTACACCTTC | NA | TRBV11-2 | NA | TRBJ1-2
CASHSEWRSYEQYF | TGTGCCAGCCATTCCGAATGGCGGTCCTACGAGCAGTACTTC | NA | TRBV6-5 | NA | TRBJ2-7
CASSKGQADRYTF | TGTGCCAGCTCAAAGGGACAGGCCGACCGCTACACCTTC | TRBD1 | TRBV18 | NA | TRBJ1-2
CASSGGTQYF | TGTGCCAGCAGTGGCGGGACGCAGTACTTC | NA | TRBV25-1 | NA | TRBJ2-7
CASNSRGAGEKLFF | TGTGCCAGCAACTCACGGGGGGCAGGGGAAAAACTGTTTTTT | NA | TRBV6-5 | NA | TRBJ1-4
CASSRGRSNQPQHF | TGTGCCAGCAGCAGGGGCCGAAGCAATCAGCCCCAGCATTTT | NA | TRBV28 | NA | TRBJ1-5
CASSSQGLEAFF | TGTGCCAGCAGTTCACAGGGTCTTGAAGCTTTCTTT | NA | TRBV28 | NA | TRBJ1-1